This T cell receptor (beta chain) was identified during a study of T-cell memory formation after mild COVID-19. Study-level points and caveats: CD4+ contracting clones lay mainly in CM and EM, CD8+ ones in EMRA. A second wave expanding day 15 to 37 was CD4+-biased; contracting clones were balanced.

CDR1 is SGHRS, CDR2 YFSETQ, per germline. V lost 4 bases and J lost 7, with 18 bases in between. The CDR3 is made up of 15 amino acids. TCRdb fed the 5' RACE reads into MiXCR, producing one record per CDR3 protein. The sample yields hundreds of thousands of distinct CDR3 sequences, about a sixth seen once. To note about this clonotype: Its target is unknown.

The sequencing input was PBMCs or a T cell subset sorted from them (not recorded which). The chain has TRBV5-1 and TRBJ1-5; tentatively, D is TRBD1 (6 bases). The receptor was isolated from an adult woman who had mild COVID-19 (a few samples of this study predate the infection). Cell type and time point are not known. CDR3 coding DNA: TGCGCCAGCAGCCCTACAGGGCGGACGGGCCAGCCCCAGCATTTT. Its translation: CASSPTGRTGQPQHF.